There are a few counts of the clone carrying this T cell receptor (beta chain). The sample comes from a study of human T cells and chemical hapten exposure. Time point in this sample: patch test 2, 6 weeks after DPC sensitization. Treatment of the sample: therapeutic diphenylcyclopropenone sensitization with weekly scalp DPC. Blood sampling preceded each patch test application. Unfractionated whole blood yielded total RNA. Germline CDR1 SGHTA, CDR2 FQGTGA. V lost 5 bases, J lost 4 bases, and 9 bases lay in between. This CDR3 spans 13 amino acids. Individual cDNA molecules in this library carried unique molecular identifiers. TCRdb re-called the RACE reads through MiXCR, storing one row per CDR3 protein. The sample lists about 40,000 distinct CDR3 sequences, 3% to 3.5% occurring once.

The sample was whole blood, taken in connection with sensitization to the hapten diphenylcyclopropenone (DPC). The source is a man aged 35-49 years with alopecia areata. Some clones in this sample may be carry-over from other donors' samples. V gene TRBV7-3 combines with J gene TRBJ2-1, with TRBD1 as a possible D gene (5 bases). Here the CDR3 reads CASSPTDYNEQFF. DNA for the CDR3: TGTGCCAGCAGCCCGACAGATTACAATGAGCAGTTCTTC.